The subject of this entry is one T cell receptor beta chain. These data originate in a study of cytomegalovirus exposure and HLA in healthy donors. In the PCR, 60 Vbeta and 13 Jbeta primers were used. Only in-frame clones appear in the TCRdb table, and some are missing; sequencing was by immunoSEQ multiplex PCR. Of about 130,000 clones in the sample, roughly 83% were seen once. Material: PBMCs. The sequence derives from a man aged 18 to 30 in good health and CMV-seropositive.

CDR3 loop: CASSDPRTSGGRDEQFF. CDR3 bases: TGTGCCAGCAGTGATCCTAGGACTAGCGGGGGGAGGGATGAGCAGTTCTTC. The chain uses TRBV25-1 and TRBJ2-1; 14 bases are a match to TRBD2. V lost 3 bases and J lost 8; bases outside the gene matches: 9. Germline V lookup: CDR1 MGHDK, CDR2 SYGVNS. This CDR3 is 17 amino acids long.